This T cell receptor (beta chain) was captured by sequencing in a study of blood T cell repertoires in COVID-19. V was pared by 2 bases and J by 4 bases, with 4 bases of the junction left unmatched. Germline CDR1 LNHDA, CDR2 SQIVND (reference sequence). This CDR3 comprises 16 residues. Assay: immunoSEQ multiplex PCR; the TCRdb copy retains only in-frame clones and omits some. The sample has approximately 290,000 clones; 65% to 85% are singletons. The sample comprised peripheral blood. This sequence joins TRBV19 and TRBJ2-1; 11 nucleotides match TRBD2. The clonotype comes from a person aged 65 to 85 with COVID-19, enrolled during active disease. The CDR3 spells CASSIRGTSGYNEQFF. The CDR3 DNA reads TGTGCCAGTAGTATACGAGGGACTAGCGGATACAATGAGCAGTTCTTC. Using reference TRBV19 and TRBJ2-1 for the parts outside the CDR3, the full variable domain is DGGITQSPKYLFRKEGQNVTLSCEQNLNHDAMYWYRQDPGQGLRLIYYSQIVNDFQKGDIAEGYSVSREKKESFPLTVTSAQKNPTAFYLCASSIRGTSGYNEQFFGPGTRLTVL.